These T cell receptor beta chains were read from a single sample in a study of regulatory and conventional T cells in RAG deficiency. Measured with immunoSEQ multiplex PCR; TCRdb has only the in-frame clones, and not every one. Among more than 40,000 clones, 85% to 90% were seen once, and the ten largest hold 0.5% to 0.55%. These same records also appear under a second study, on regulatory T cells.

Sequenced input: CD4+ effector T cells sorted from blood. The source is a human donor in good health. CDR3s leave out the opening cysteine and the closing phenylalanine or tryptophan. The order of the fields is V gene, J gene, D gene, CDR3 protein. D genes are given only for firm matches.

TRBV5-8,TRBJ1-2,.,ASSPDSGRVYGYT
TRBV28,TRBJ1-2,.,ASTPSRGEGGYT
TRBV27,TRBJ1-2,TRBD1,ASSPKRPGQALGYT
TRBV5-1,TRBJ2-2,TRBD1,ASDKGQGAVTGELF
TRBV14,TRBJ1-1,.,ASSLGRNTEAF
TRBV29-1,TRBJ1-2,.,SGGSGGYGYT
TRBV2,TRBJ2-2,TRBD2,ASLSGGHTGELF
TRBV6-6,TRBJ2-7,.,ASSYSTTTPGEQY
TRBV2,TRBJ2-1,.,ASSADNEQF
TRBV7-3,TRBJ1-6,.,ASSLTAPNSPLH
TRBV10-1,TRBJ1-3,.,ASSESGSSGNTIY
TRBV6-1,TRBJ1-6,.,ASSRTIGGNSPLH
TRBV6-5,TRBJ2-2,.,ASSNMGTGELF
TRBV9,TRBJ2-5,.,ASSPRVGYQETQY
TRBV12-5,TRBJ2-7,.,ASGLLTYEQY